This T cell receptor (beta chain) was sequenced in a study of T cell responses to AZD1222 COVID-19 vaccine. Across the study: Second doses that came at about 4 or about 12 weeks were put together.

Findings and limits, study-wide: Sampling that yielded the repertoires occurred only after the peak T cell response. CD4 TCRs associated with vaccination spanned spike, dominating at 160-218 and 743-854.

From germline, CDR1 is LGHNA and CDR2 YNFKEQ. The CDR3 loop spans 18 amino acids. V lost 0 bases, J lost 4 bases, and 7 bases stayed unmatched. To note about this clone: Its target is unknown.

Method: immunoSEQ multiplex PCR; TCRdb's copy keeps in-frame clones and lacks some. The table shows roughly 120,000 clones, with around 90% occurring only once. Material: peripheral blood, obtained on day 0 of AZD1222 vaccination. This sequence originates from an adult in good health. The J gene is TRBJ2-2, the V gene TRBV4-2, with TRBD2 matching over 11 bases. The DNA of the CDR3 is TGTGCCAGCAGCCAAGAAACTAGCGGGAGATGGGGCACCGGGGAGCTGTTTTTT. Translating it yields CASSQETSGRWGTGELFF.